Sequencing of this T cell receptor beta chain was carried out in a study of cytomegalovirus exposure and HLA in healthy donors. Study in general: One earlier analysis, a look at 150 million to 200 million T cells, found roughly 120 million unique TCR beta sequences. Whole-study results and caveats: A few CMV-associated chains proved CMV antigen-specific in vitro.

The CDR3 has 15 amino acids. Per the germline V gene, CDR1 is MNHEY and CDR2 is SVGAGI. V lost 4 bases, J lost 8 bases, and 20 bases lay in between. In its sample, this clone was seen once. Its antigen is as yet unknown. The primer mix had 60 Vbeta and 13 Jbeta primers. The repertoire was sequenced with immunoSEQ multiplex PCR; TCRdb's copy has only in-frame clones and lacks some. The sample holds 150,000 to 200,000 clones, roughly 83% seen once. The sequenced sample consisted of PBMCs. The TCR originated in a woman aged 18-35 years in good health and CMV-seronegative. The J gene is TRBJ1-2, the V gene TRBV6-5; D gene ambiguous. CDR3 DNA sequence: TGTGCCAGCAGTTTAGACTCCCTAAGCGCGGGGGGCTACACCTTC. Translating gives CASSLDSLSAGGYTF.